The next 29 T cell receptor beta chains were all read from a single sample in a study of blood T cells in healthy people across ages. Next came a second PCR, run for about 7 to 12 cycles, which used a sample-barcoded 5' primer along with a J-beta primer mix. TCRdb reanalysed the 5' RACE reads using MiXCR and keeps one entry per CDR3 protein. The sample carries approximately 810,000 distinct CDR3 sequences, around 34% recorded once. The sample was blood. The receptors were sampled from a man younger than 30 in good health.

This chain links TRBV14 with TRBJ1-5; TRBD1 might be the D (6 bases). Germline CDR1 reads SGHDN; CDR2 reads FVKESK. This CDR3 spans 19 amino acids. Trimming cost V 0 bases and J 2 bases, with 20 bases left between them. This chain's CDR3 is CASSQERDTQRKGNQPQHF. The CDR3 nucleotides are TGTGCCAGCAGCCAAGAGAGGGACACCCAAAGAAAGGGCAATCAGCCCCAGCATTTT.

This chain links TRBV19 with TRBJ1-2; possible D gene TRBD1, 6 bases. The germline V gene encodes CDR1 LNHDA and CDR2 SQIVND (reference sequence). This CDR3 comprises 14 residues. The V gene lost 3 bases and the J gene lost 1 base, with 9 bases spanning the gap. The DNA of the CDR3 is TGTGCCAGTAGTATGAGGGACATTAACTATGGCTACACCTTC. Encoded protein: CASSMRDINYGYTF.

The chain couples TRBV20-1 to TRBJ1-1; D is ambiguous. The length of the CDR3 is 16 residues. The V gene lost 5 bases and the J gene lost 1 base, with 20 bases spanning the gap. CDR1 and CDR2 from the germline V gene are DFQATT and SNEGSKA (reference sequence). The CDR3 DNA reads TGCAGTGCTGTGGCGGACTGGACGGTCCGGAACACTGAAGCTTTCTTT. It translates to CSAVADWTVRNTEAFF.

Comments on this clonotype: Germline and junction disagree at one end, which may indicate a read error. The rearrangement joins TRBV12-3 or TRBV12-4 to TRBJ1-2; D not resolved. The CDR3 extends over 11 amino acids. The CDR3 region is CASSLSYCYTF. In nucleotides, the CDR3 is TGTGCCAGCAGTTTGAGCTATTGCTACACCTTC.

The chain is built from TRBV20-1 and TRBJ2-3; possibly TRBD2 for D (6 bases). V lost 5 bases and J lost 2, with 14 bases in between. CDR3 length: 14 residues. Germline V gene lookup returns CDR1 DFQATT and CDR2 SNEGSKA (reference sequence). The CDR3 loop is CSASGTLFTDTQYF. The CDR3 DNA is TGCAGTGCTTCCGGGACTTTATTCACAGATACGCAGTATTTT.

This chain links TRBV10-3 with TRBJ2-1, with D tentatively TRBD1 (6 bases). Germline V gene sequence: CDR1 ENHRY, CDR2 SYGVKD. Trimming pared 4 bases from V and 8 bases from J, leaving 12 bases between. The CDR3 has 13 amino acids. CDR3: CAISGQGMDEQFF. DNA of the CDR3: TGTGCCATCAGTGGTCAGGGGATGGATGAGCAGTTCTTC.

The genes are TRBV11-1 and TRBJ2-1; the match to TRBD2 covers 10 bases. CDR3 length equals 16 residues. CDR1 is SGHAT, CDR2 FQDESV, per germline (reference sequence). The J segment lost 6 bases and the V segment lost 5 bases, leaving 10 bases of the junction unmatched. The CDR3 DNA is TGTGCCAGCAGCCAGGAGCGGGGGGGGATTCCCAATGAGCAGTTCTTC. Translating gives CASSQERGGIPNEQFF.

This clonotype showed up many times. The chain couples TRBV12-3 or TRBV12-4 to TRBJ2-7; no definite D call. CDR3 size: 14 residues. V was trimmed by 3 bases and J by 1 base, leaving 10 bases between them. CDR3 protein: CASSFRAPSYEQYF. The CDR3 nucleotides read TGTGCCAGCAGTTTCCGAGCCCCATCCTACGAGCAGTACTTC.

This clonotype has at least ten counts. The rearrangement joins TRBV12-3 or TRBV12-4 to TRBJ1-2; 7 nucleotides align to TRBD1. The CDR3 covers 14 residues. V was pared by 7 bases and J by 0 bases, with 5 bases of the junction left unmatched. CDR3 DNA: TGTGCCAGCACCCGGGACAGATCTAACTATGGCTACACCTTC. Protein sequence: CASTRDRSNYGYTF.

Only a few counts were recorded for this clonotype. The genes are TRBV29-1 and TRBJ1-2; D might be TRBD1 (5 bases). Germline assignment: CDR1 SQVTM and CDR2 ANQGSEA. The CDR3 has 10 residues. V shed 3 bases and J shed 10 bases, with 9 bases lying between them. The CDR3 here is CSVEGVDYTF. The CDR3 DNA reads as TGCAGCGTTGAGGGGGTAGACTACACCTTC.

This clonotype was picked up a small number of times. The chain uses TRBV20-1 and TRBJ1-1; 8 positions match TRBD1. The CDR3 is made up of 14 amino acids. The germline V gene has CDR1 DFQATT and CDR2 SNEGSKA (reference sequence). The V segment lost 7 bases and the J segment 5 bases; nucleotides outside the gene matches: 12. Here the CDR3 reads CSGRDGQGGTEAFF. The CDR3 nucleotides are TGCAGTGGGAGAGACGGACAGGGTGGAACTGAAGCTTTCTTT.

In this sample, this clonotype turned up many times. This rearrangement joins TRBV12-3 or TRBV12-4 to TRBJ2-1, with 8 bases matching TRBD2. The CDR3 covers 17 residues. After removal of 3 bases from V and 9 bases from J, the junction contained 16 bases not matched to a gene. The CDR3, as DNA: TGTGCCAGCAGTTTTTCGGGAGGGTCTATGGGAACGGGTGAGCAGTTCTTC. Its translation is CASSFSGGSMGTGEQFF.

This clonotype was found a few times. This chain uses TRBV3-1 with TRBJ2-7; D call uncertain. Germline CDR1 LGHDT, CDR2 YNNKEL (reference sequence). V gave up 1 base and J gave up 5 bases, with 6 bases separating them. The CDR3 extends over 12 amino acids. As DNA, the CDR3 is TGTGCCAGCAGCCAAGCGGCCAACGAGCAGTACTTC. It codes for CASSQAANEQYF.

CDR3 DNA sequence: TGTGCCAGCAGCCCGAACAGTCAAGGCTACACCTTC. Encoded protein: CASSPNSQGYTF. The rearrangement links TRBV9 to TRBJ1-2; no firm D call. V was shortened by 4 bases and J by 8 bases, with 12 bases between the two germline ends. The CDR3 contains 12 residues. Germline V CDR1 and CDR2: SGDLS, YYNGEE.

Comments on this clonotype: A much more abundant neighbour one base away suggests this may be a read error. The chain couples TRBV27 to TRBJ2-4, with 8 positions matching TRBD1. The CDR3 contains 12 residues. CDR1 MNHEY and CDR2 SMNVEV come from the germline V gene (reference sequence). CDR3 protein: CASSTGGNIRYF. The CDR3 DNA reads as TGTGCCAGCAGCACAGGGGGGAACATTCGGTACTTC.

This chain links TRBV7-2 with TRBJ2-5; D is possibly TRBD1 (5 bases). V was clipped by 5 bases and J by 5 bases, with 12 bases between them. The CDR3 consists of 13 residues. Germline V gene lookup returns CDR1 SGHTA and CDR2 FQGNSA. The CDR3 sequence: CASSAQGSETQYF. The CDR3 DNA sequence: TGTGCCAGCAGCGCTCAGGGATCGGAGACCCAGTACTTC.

This chain links TRBV29-1 with TRBJ1-1, with D perhaps TRBD1 (6 bases). The CDR3 covers 10 residues. CDR1 and CDR2 (germline): SQVTM, ANQGSEA. V was shortened by 7 bases and J by 6 bases, with 9 bases between the two germline ends. The CDR3 protein is CSDGGPEAFF. For the CDR3, the DNA is TGCAGCGACGGGGGCCCTGAAGCTTTCTTT.

The chain uses TRBV5-5 and TRBJ2-2, with D possibly TRBD1 on 5 matching bases. Germline V gives CDR1 SGHKS, CDR2 YYEKEE (reference sequence). The ends were cut back, 5 bases at V and 0 bases at J, with 14 bases in the middle. The CDR3 is made up of 16 amino acids. The CDR3 is CASSHPQGSNTGELFF. CDR3 in DNA: TGTGCCAGCAGTCACCCGCAGGGATCGAACACCGGGGAGCTGTTTTTT.

The V and J genes are TRBV30 and TRBJ2-5, with a tentative D call TRBD2 (6 bases). The J call is uncertain, as TRBJ2-7 better fits the DNA end. Germline CDR1 GTSNPN, CDR2 SVGIG (reference sequence). This CDR3 contains 14 residues. CDR3: CAWSVRSGHYEQYF. The CDR3 bases are TGTGCCTGGAGTGTACGTAGCGGCCACTACGAGCAGTACTTC.

The rearrangement joins TRBV6-2 or TRBV6-3 to TRBJ2-4; TRBD2 might be the D (5 bases). CDR3 length equals 14 residues. The V end was cut by 6 bases, the J end by 6 bases, with 15 bases between. The V gene's germline CDR1 is MNHEY and CDR2 SVGEGT. CDR3 DNA: TGTGCCAGCAGCCAAACTGGGAGACTAAACATTCAGTACTTC. Translating gives CASSQTGRLNIQYF.

This clonotype appeared a few times. The chain recombines TRBV14 with TRBJ1-1, with D possibly matching TRBD1 (5 bases). CDR3 length equals 12 residues. V was trimmed by 5 bases and J by 6 bases, leaving 10 bases between them. Germline V gene data show CDR1 as SGHDN and CDR2 as FVKESK. Written as DNA, the CDR3 is TGTGCCAGCAGCTGGGGGAGCGCTGAAGCTTTCTTT. Translating gives CASSWGSAEAFF.

DNA of the CDR3: TGTGCCAGCAGTTACTTCGGGGGCGACTATGGCTACACCTTC. Its translation is CASSYFGGDYGYTF. The V gene is TRBV6-5, the J gene TRBJ1-2, with D perhaps matching TRBD1 (6 bases). Germline CDR1 and CDR2: MNHEY and SVGAGI. This CDR3 is built from 14 residues. V dropped 1 base and J dropped 3 bases, with 9 bases sitting between them.

This clonotype was seen only a few times. This chain uses TRBV4-1 with TRBJ2-2; D is undetermined. CDR1 MGHRA and CDR2 YSYEKL come from the germline V gene. The CDR3 is 14 residues long. Between the trimmed V and J ends, which lost 3 bases and 2 bases, there was a span of 7 bases. CDR3 in DNA: TGCGCCAGCAGCCATCAGGAAAACACCGGGGAGCTGTTTTTT. Translation: CASSHQENTGELFF.

There are a few counts of this clonotype. The chain is built from TRBV6-2 or TRBV6-3 and TRBJ2-1; TRBD2 matches 7 bases. The CDR3 is 15 amino acids. V trimming: 2 bases; J trimming: 4 bases; junction bases outside the gene matches: 5. The germline gives CDR1 MNHEY, CDR2 SVGEGT. CDR3 DNA sequence: TGTGCCAGCAGTTACCCTGGGACTATTTACAATGAGCAGTTCTTC. It yields the protein CASSYPGTIYNEQFF.

The chain joins TRBV10-3 to TRBJ2-4; TRBD1 aligns across 8 bases. Germline V gene lookup returns CDR1 ENHRY and CDR2 SYGVKD. This CDR3 spans 14 amino acids. J lost 6 bases, V lost 0 bases, and 1 base had no gene match. In DNA, the CDR3 is TGTGCCATCAGTGAGTCTGACAGGGGAAACATTCAGTACTTC. Translating gives CAISESDRGNIQYF.

This clonotype was picked up many times. The rearrangement uses TRBV27 and TRBJ1-6; D gene unclear. Germline CDR1 is MNHEY and CDR2 is SMNVEV (reference sequence). The V end was cut by 3 bases, the J end by 7 bases, with 4 bases between. This CDR3 has 12 residues. CDR3 sequence: CASSFPNSPLHF. The DNA of the CDR3 is TGTGCCAGCAGTTTCCCGAATTCACCCCTCCACTTT.

For the CDR3, the DNA is TGCGCCAGCAGCCCCATGAAGCTAGCGGGGGGTAACACAGATACGCAGTATTTT. This sequence encodes CASSPMKLAGGNTDTQYF. V is TRBV5-1 and J is TRBJ2-3, with 11 nucleotides matching TRBD2. With V trimmed by 4 bases and J by 2 bases, 12 bases remained unmatched. The CDR3 runs 18 residues. Germline assignment: CDR1 SGHRS and CDR2 YFSETQ.

This clonotype was observed a handful of times. This chain's CDR3 is CASSRRAEDPRTGELFF. CDR3 bases: TGTGCCAGCAGCCGCCGCGCGGAGGATCCGAGGACCGGGGAGCTGTTTTTT. The rearrangement uses TRBV12-3 or TRBV12-4 and TRBJ2-2; tentative D call: TRBD2 (5 bases). V gave up 6 bases and J gave up 5 bases, with 22 bases separating them. The CDR3 length is 17 residues.

The gene calls are TRBV15 and TRBJ1-4, with 7 bases matching TRBD1. The CDR3 consists of 14 residues. With 6 bases clipped from V and 4 bases from J, the junction kept 5 bases outside the gene matches. The germline CDR1 and CDR2 sequences are LNHNV and YYDKDF (reference sequence). The CDR3 is CATRDRAFNEKLFF. DNA of the CDR3: TGTGCCACCAGAGACAGGGCCTTTAATGAAAAACTGTTTTTT.